The rows below give T cell receptor beta chains drawn from one sample of a study of cytomegalovirus exposure and HLA in healthy donors. Libraries were prepared by immunoSEQ multiplex PCR; TCRdb keeps only in-frame clonotypes and omits some of them. Of 85,000 to 120,000 clones in the sample, around 68% are singletons; the top ten hold over 4%. Sequencing was performed on PBMCs. The receptor set was obtained from a human donor in good health. Each CDR3 is given without its conserved first and last residue. Each record gives: J gene, V gene, CDR3 protein.

j_call: TRBJ2-1
v_call: TRBV4-2
cdr3_aa: ASSQQTSGSPYNEQF

j_call: TRBJ2-7
v_call: TRBV5-4
cdr3_aa: ASSGAGGGYEQY

j_call: TRBJ1-5
v_call: TRBV30
cdr3_aa: AWSRPDRDNQPQH

j_call: TRBJ2-5
v_call: TRBV7-9
cdr3_aa: ASRGTSGETQY

j_call: TRBJ1-5
v_call: TRBV11-2
cdr3_aa: ASSLTTGVGQPQH

j_call: TRBJ1-5
v_call: TRBV4-1
cdr3_aa: ATRPGQDSNQPQH

j_call: TRBJ2-1
v_call: TRBV6-1
cdr3_aa: ASSEARYNEQF

j_call: TRBJ2-7
v_call: TRBV29-1
cdr3_aa: SAGTSGSGEQY

j_call: TRBJ2-3
v_call: TRBV4-2
cdr3_aa: ASSYTSGGTDTQY

j_call: TRBJ1-4
v_call: TRBV30
cdr3_aa: AWSAVANEKLF

j_call: TRBJ1-5
v_call: TRBV30
cdr3_aa: AWSGGGYQPQH

j_call: TRBJ2-7
v_call: TRBV5-4
cdr3_aa: ASSLLLAGGSYEQY

j_call: TRBJ2-2
v_call: TRBV27
cdr3_aa: ASSSPPGGAGDFLRTGELF

j_call: TRBJ2-7
v_call: TRBV7-9
cdr3_aa: ASSDTRLAEYEQY

j_call: TRBJ2-1
v_call: TRBV7-9
cdr3_aa: ASSSETSGRADEQF

j_call: TRBJ2-7
v_call: TRBV6-6
cdr3_aa: ASSYPQGYEQY

j_call: TRBJ2-1
v_call: TRBV5-1
cdr3_aa: ASKRGMGEQF

j_call: TRBJ2-5
v_call: TRBV6-5
cdr3_aa: ASQRAGAQETQY

j_call: TRBJ2-1
v_call: TRBV11-2
cdr3_aa: ASSSTNTGTSGDNEQF

j_call: TRBJ2-3
v_call: TRBV6-1
cdr3_aa: ASSPLHSTDTQY

j_call: TRBJ2-2
v_call: TRBV7-2
cdr3_aa: ASSLSGRLHTGELF

j_call: TRBJ1-2
v_call: TRBV30
cdr3_aa: AWSSYPGTVNGYT

j_call: TRBJ2-1
v_call: TRBV11-3
cdr3_aa: ASSLRDTSYNEQF

j_call: TRBJ1-4
v_call: TRBV6-1
cdr3_aa: ASTTKGVGEKLF

j_call: TRBJ2-1
v_call: TRBV10-3
cdr3_aa: AISDGGIPYNEQF

j_call: TRBJ2-3
v_call: TRBV5-4
cdr3_aa: ASSLGLATDTQY

j_call: TRBJ1-1
v_call: TRBV30
cdr3_aa: AWSVGGSGAF

j_call: TRBJ1-5
v_call: TRBV10-2
cdr3_aa: ASSDPFQGQPQH

j_call: TRBJ2-1
v_call: TRBV11-3
cdr3_aa: ASSPTSGYNEQF

j_call: TRBJ2-7
v_call: TRBV28
cdr3_aa: ASQGVHEQY

j_call: TRBJ2-5
v_call: TRBV5-1
cdr3_aa: ASSLGAGGPGRGETQY

j_call: TRBJ2-3
v_call: TRBV6-4
cdr3_aa: ASSRSGSPTDTQY

j_call: TRBJ2-7
v_call: TRBV29-1
cdr3_aa: SVKAGGFNEQY

j_call: TRBJ2-1
v_call: TRBV4-2
cdr3_aa: ASSQAPSGSSYNEQF

j_call: TRBJ2-2
v_call: TRBV4-1
cdr3_aa: ASSLNQGPGELF

j_call: TRBJ2-2
v_call: TRBV7-3
cdr3_aa: ASSLGQVGTGELF

j_call: TRBJ1-5
v_call: TRBV28
cdr3_aa: ASTLDSSTGQPQH

j_call: TRBJ2-3
v_call: TRBV19
cdr3_aa: ASSMGAGGKY

j_call: TRBJ1-2
v_call: TRBV7-9
cdr3_aa: ASSEGGGIDGYT

j_call: TRBJ2-1
v_call: TRBV5-1
cdr3_aa: ASSLSRQGLEQF

j_call: TRBJ2-1
v_call: TRBV30
cdr3_aa: AWEAGTSGPNEQF

j_call: TRBJ2-2
v_call: TRBV5-1
cdr3_aa: ASSGGTSASTGELF

j_call: TRBJ2-1
v_call: TRBV11-2
cdr3_aa: ASSLESSYNEQF

j_call: TRBJ1-2
v_call: TRBV6-5
cdr3_aa: ARLQGIVGYT

j_call: TRBJ2-1
v_call: TRBV11-2
cdr3_aa: ASSYRANRLEGRNEQF

j_call: TRBJ2-1
v_call: TRBV7-7
cdr3_aa: ASSLAAGGVSEQF

j_call: TRBJ1-2
v_call: TRBV6-1
cdr3_aa: ASTLQDYGYT

j_call: TRBJ2-7
v_call: TRBV4-1
cdr3_aa: ASSQRQTAETYEQY

j_call: TRBJ1-3
v_call: TRBV7-9
cdr3_aa: ATSGSRGNTIY

j_call: TRBJ1-1
v_call: TRBV19
cdr3_aa: ASSIMANTEAF

j_call: TRBJ2-5
v_call: TRBV5-6
cdr3_aa: ASSLASRETQY

j_call: TRBJ2-7
v_call: TRBV19
cdr3_aa: ASGQGDEQY